One TCR beta chain is described in this entry. The data were taken from a study of blood T cell repertoires in COVID-19. Study context: Donors in the United States, Italy and Spain gave samples during acute or convalescent COVID-19. Nucleic acid was either cDNA or gDNA, and it came from T cells, B-cell-depleted T cells, or PBMCs.

J was trimmed by 6 bases and V by 0 bases; bases with no gene match: 12. The CDR3 sequence is 18 residues long. Germline lookup yields CDR1 MGHRA and CDR2 YSYEKL. Only in-frame clones appear in the TCRdb table, and some are missing; sequencing was by immunoSEQ multiplex PCR. The table includes approximately 360,000 clones, around 89% detected once. This TCR derives from a man aged 35-49 years with acute or convalescent COVID-19. Sequences were obtained from peripheral blood. The chain joins TRBV4-1 to TRBJ2-1, with TRBD2 identical over 9 bases. Here the CDR3 DNA reads TGCGCCAGCAGCCAAGAATTTGCGGGGGGGCACATTAGCAATGAGCAGTTCTTC. Encoded protein: CASSQEFAGGHISNEQFF.